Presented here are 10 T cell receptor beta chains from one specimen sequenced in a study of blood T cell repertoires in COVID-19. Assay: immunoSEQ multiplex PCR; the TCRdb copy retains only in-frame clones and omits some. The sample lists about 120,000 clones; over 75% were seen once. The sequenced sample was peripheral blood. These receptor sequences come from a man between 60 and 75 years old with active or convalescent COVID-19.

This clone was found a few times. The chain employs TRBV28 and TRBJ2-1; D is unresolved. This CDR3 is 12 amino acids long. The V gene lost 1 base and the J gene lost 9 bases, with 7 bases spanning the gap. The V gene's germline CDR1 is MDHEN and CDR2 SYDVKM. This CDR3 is CASSLSTGEQFF. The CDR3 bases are TGTGCCAGCAGTTTATCCACCGGTGAGCAGTTCTTC.

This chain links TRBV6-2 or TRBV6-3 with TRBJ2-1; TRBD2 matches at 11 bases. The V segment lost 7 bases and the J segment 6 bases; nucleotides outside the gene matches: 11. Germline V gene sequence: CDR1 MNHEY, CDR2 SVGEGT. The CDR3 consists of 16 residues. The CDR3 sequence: CASTPPGTSGLNEQFF. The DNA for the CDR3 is TGTGCCAGCACCCCCCCCGGGACTAGCGGCCTCAATGAGCAGTTCTTC.

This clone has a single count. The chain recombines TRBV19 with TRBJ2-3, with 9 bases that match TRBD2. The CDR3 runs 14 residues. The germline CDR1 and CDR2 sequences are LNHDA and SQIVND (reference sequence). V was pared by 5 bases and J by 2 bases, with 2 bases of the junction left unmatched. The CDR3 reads CASSPSGTTDTQYF. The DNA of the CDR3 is TGTGCCAGTAGTCCTAGCGGGACCACAGATACGCAGTATTTT.

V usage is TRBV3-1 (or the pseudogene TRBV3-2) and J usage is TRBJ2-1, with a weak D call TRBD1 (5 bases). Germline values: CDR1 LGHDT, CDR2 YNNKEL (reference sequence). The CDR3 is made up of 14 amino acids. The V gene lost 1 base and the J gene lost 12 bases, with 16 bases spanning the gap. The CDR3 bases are TGTGCCAGCAGCCAAGCCCCACAGGCAATGAGGCAGTTCTTC. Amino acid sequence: CASSQAPQAMRQFF.

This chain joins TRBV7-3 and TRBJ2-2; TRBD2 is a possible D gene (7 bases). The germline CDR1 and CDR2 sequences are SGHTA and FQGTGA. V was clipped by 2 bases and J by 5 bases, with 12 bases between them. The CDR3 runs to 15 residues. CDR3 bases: TGTGCCAGCAGCTTATTCGGGGGGCCGACCGGGGAGCTGTTTTTT. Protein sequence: CASSLFGGPTGELFF.

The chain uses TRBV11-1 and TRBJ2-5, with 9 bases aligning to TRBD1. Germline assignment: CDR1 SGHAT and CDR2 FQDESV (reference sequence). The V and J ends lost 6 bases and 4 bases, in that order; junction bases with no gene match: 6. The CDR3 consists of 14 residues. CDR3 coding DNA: TGTGCCAGCAGTCGTACAGGGGGCGGAGAGACCCAGTACTTC. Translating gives CASSRTGGGETQYF.

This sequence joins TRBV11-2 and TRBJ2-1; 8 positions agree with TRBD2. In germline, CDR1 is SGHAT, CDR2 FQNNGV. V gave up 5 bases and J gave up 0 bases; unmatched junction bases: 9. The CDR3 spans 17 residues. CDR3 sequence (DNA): TGTGCCAGCAGCGGGAGCGCGGGGGGTTACTCCTACAATGAGCAGTTCTTC. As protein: CASSGSAGGYSYNEQFF.

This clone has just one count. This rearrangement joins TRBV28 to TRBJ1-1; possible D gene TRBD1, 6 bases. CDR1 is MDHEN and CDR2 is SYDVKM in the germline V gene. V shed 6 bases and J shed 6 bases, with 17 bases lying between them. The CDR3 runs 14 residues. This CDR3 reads CASSLQGLVAEAFF. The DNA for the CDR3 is TGTGCCAGCAGCTTACAGGGTCTTGTAGCTGAAGCTTTCTTT.

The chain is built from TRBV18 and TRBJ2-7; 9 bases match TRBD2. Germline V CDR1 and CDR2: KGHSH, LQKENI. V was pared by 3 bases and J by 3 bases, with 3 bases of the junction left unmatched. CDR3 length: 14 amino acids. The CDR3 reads CASSPGTSNYEQYF. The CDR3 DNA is TGTGCCAGCTCACCGGGGACTAGCAACTACGAGCAGTACTTC.

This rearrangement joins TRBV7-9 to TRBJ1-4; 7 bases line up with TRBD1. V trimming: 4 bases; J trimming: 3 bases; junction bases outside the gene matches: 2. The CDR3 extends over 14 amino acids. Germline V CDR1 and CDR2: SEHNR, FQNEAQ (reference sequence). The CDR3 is CASSSQGANEKLFF. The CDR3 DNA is TGTGCCAGCAGCTCTCAGGGGGCTAATGAAAAACTGTTTTTT.